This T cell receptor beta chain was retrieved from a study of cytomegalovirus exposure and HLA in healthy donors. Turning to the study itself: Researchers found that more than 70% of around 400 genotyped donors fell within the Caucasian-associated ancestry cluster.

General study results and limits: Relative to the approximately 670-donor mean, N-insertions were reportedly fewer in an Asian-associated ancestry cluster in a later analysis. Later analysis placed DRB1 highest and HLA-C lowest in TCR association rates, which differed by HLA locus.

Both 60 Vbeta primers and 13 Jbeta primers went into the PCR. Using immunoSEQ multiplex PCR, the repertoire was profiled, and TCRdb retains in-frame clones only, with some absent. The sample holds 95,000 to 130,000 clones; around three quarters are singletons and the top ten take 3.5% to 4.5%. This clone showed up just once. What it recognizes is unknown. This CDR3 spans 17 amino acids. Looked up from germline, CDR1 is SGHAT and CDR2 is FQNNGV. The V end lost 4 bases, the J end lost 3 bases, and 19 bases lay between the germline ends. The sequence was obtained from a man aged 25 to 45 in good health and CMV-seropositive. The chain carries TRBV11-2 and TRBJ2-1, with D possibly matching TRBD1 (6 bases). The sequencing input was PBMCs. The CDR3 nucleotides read TGTGCCAGCAGCTCCCTGCCAGGGGTAGGAAGCTACAATGAGCAGTTCTTC. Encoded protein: CASSSLPGVGSYNEQFF.